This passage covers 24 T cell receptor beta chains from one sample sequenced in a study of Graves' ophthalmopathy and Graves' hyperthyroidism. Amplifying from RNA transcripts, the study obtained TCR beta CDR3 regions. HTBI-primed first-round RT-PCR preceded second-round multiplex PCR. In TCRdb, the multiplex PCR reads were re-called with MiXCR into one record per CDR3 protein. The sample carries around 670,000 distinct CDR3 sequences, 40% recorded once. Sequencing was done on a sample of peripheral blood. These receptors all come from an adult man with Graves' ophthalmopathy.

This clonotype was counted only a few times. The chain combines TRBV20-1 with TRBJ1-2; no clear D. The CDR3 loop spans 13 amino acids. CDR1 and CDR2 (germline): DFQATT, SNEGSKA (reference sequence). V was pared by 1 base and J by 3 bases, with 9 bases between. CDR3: CSARVRRHYGYTF. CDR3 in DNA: TGCAGTGCTAGAGTTCGAAGACACTATGGCTACACCTTC.

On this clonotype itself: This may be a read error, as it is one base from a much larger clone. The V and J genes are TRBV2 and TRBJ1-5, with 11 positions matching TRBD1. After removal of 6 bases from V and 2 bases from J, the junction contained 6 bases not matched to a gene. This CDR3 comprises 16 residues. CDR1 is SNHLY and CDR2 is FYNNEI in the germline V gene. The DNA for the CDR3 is TGTGCCAGCAGGGACAGGGGGCAGGAGGGCAATCAGCCCCAGCATTTT. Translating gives CASRDRGQEGNQPQHF.

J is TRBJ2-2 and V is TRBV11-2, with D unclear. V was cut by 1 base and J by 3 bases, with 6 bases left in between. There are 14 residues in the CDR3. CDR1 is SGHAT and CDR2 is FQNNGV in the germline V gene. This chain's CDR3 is CASSLGPDTGELFF. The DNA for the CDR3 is TGTGCCAGCAGCTTAGGGCCTGACACCGGGGAGCTGTTTTTT.

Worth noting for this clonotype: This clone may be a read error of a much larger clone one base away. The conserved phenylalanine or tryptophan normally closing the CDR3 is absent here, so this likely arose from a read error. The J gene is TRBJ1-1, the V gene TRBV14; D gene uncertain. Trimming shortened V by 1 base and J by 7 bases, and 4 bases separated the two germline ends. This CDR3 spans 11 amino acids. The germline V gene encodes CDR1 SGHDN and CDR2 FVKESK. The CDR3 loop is CASSQGGEAFL. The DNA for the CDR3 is TGTGCCAGCAGCCAAGGAGGTGAAGCTTTCCTT.

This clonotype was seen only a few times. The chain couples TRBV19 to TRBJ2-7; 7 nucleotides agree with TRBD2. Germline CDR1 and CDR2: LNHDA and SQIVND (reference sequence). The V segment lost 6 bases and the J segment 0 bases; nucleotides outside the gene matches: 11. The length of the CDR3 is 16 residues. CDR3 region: CASSPRGIAGSYEQYF. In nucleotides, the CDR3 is TGTGCCAGTAGCCCTCGAGGGATAGCGGGCTCCTACGAGCAGTACTTC.

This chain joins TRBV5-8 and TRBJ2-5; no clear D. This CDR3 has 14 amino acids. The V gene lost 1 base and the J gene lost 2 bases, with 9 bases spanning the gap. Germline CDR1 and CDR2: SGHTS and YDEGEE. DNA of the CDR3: TGTGCCAGCAGCTTGCGGCCGGATCAAGAGACCCAGTACTTC. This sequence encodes CASSLRPDQETQYF.

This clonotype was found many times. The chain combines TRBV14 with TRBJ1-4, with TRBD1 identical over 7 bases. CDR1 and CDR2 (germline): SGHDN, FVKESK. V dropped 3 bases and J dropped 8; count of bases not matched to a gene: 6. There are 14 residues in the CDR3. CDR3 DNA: TGTGCCAGCAGCCATCTAGGGGGCGAGGAAAAACTGTTTTTT. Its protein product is CASSHLGGEEKLFF.

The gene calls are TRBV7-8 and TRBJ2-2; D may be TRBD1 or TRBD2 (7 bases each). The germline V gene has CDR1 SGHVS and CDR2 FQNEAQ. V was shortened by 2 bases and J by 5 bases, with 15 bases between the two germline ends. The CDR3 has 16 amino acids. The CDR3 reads CASSLWGGGATGELFF. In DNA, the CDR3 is TGTGCCAGCAGCTTATGGGGAGGGGGCGCGACCGGGGAGCTGTTTTTT.

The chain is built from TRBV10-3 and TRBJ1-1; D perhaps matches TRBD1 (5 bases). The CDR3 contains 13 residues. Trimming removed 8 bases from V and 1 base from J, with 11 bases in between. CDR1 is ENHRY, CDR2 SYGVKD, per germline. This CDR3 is CAIAGQGNTEAFF. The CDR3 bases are TGTGCCATCGCTGGGCAGGGGAACACTGAAGCTTTCTTT.

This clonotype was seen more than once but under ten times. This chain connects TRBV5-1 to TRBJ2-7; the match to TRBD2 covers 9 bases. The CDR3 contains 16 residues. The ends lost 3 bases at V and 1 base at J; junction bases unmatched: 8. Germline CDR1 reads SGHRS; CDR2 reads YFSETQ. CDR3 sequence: CASSSRLAAQSYEQYF. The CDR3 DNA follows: TGCGCCAGCAGCTCAAGACTAGCGGCCCAATCCTACGAGCAGTACTTC.

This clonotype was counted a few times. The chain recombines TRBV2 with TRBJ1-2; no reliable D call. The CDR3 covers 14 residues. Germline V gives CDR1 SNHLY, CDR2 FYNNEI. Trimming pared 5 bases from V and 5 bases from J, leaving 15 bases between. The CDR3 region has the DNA TGTGCCAGCAGTTCGGCCGGTGGAGGATATGGCTACACCTTC. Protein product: CASSSAGGGYGYTF.

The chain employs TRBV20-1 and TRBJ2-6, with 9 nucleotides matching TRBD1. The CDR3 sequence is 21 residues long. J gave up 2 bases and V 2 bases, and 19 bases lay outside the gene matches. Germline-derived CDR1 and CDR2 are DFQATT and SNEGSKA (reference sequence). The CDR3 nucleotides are TGCAGTGCTAGAAGAGTGGGGGGACAGGGTGGATCTGAAGCTGGGGCCAACGTCCTGACTTTC. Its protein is CSARRVGGQGGSEAGANVLTF.

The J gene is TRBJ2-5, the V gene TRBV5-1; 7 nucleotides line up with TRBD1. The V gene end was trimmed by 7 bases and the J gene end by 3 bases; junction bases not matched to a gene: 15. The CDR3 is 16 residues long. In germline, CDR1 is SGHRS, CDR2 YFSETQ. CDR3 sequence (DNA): TGCGCCAGCGCAGGGGGAACAGGGTATGGGGAAGAGACCCAGTACTTC. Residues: CASAGGTGYGEETQYF.

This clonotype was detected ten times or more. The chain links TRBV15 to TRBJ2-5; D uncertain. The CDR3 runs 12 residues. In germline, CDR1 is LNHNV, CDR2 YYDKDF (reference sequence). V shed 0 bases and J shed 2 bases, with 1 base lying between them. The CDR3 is CATSRDQETQYF. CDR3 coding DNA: TGTGCCACCAGCAGAGATCAAGAGACCCAGTACTTC.

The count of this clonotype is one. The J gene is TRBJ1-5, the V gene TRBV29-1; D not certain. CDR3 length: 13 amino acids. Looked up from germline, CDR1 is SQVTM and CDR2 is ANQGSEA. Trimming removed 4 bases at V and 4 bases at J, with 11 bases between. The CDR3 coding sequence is TGCAGCGTTGGAGAGGGTCCAAATCAGCCCCAGCATTTT. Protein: CSVGEGPNQPQHF.

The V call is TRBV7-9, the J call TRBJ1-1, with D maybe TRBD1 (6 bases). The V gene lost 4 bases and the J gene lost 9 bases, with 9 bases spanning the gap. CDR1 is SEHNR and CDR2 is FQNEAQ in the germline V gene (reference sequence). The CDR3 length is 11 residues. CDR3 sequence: CASSSWDKAFF. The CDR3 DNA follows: TGTGCCAGCAGCTCCTGGGACAAAGCTTTCTTT.

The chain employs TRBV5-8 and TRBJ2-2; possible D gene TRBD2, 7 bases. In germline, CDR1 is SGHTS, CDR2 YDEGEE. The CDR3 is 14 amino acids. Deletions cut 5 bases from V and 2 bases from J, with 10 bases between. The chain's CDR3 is CASRRGLNTGELFF. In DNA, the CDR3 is TGTGCCAGCAGGCGGGGGCTAAACACCGGGGAGCTGTTTTTT.

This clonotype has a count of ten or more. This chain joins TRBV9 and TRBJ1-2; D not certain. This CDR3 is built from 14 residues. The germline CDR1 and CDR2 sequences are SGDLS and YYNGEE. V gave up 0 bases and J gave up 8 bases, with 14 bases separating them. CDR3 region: CASSVVERAWGYTF. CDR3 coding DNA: TGTGCCAGCAGCGTAGTAGAAAGAGCTTGGGGCTACACCTTC. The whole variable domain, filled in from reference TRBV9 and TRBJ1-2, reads DSGVTQTPKHLITATGQRVTLRCSPRSGDLSVYWYQQSLDQGLQFLIQYYNGEERAKGNILERFSAQQFPDLHSELNLSSLELGDSALYFCASSVVERAWGYTFGSGTRLTVV.

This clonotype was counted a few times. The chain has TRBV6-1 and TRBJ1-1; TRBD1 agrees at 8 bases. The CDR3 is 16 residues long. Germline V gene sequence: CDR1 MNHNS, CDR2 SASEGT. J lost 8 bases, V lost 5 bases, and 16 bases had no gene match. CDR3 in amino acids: CASSYHTGGTSEEAFF. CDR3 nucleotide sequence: TGTGCCAGCAGTTACCACACAGGGGGAACGTCCGAAGAAGCTTTCTTT.

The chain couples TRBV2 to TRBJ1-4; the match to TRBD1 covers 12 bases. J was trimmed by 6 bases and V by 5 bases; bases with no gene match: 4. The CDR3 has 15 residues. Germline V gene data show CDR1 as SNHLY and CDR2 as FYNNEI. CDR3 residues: CASSRGTGGDEKLFF. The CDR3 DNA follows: TGTGCCAGCAGTCGAGGGACAGGGGGCGATGAAAAACTGTTTTTT.

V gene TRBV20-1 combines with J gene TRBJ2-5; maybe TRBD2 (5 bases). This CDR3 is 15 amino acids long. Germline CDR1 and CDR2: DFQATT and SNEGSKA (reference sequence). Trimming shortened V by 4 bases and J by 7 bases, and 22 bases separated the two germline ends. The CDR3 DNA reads TGCAGTGCTACCCTCGGAGGAACTAGTTTCGGGACCCAGTACTTC. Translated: CSATLGGTSFGTQYF.

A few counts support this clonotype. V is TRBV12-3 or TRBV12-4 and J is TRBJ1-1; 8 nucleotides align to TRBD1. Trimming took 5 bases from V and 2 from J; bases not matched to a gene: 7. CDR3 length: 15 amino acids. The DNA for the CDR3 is TGTGCCAGCAGTACGGCAGGGGGCAGCAACACTGAAGCTTTCTTT. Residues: CASSTAGGSNTEAFF.

For the CDR3, the DNA is TGTGCCAGCAGTACCGGGACGGGGACCTCTGGAAACACCATATATTTT. Encoded protein: CASSTGTGTSGNTIYF. The rearrangement links TRBV6-1 to TRBJ1-3; maybe TRBD1 (5 bases). This CDR3 has 16 amino acids. Germline lookup yields CDR1 MNHNS and CDR2 SASEGT. Deletions cut 5 bases from V and 0 bases from J, with 14 bases between.

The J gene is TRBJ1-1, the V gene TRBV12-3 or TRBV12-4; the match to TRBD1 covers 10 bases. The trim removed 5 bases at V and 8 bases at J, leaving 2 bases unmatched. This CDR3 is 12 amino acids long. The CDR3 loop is CASSDRGQEAFF. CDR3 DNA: TGTGCCAGCAGTGACAGGGGGCAAGAAGCTTTCTTT.